This T cell receptor beta chain was captured by sequencing in a study of post-analysis software for immune sequencing data. At the level of the study: Relapsing-remitting, secondary progressive and progressive-relapsing multiple sclerosis courses were included.

A remark on this clonotype: Antigen unknown.

General study results and limits: In patients, about five TRBV segments were more frequent than in controls, with TRBV5-6, TRBV5-1 and TRBV20-1 among them. The authors found that F measure strongly co-clustered same-batch samples. People with multiple sclerosis had a significantly lower normalized Chao1 diversity than controls did.

V dropped 3 bases and J dropped 1 base, with 13 bases sitting between them. CDR1 is MNHEY and CDR2 is SVGAGI in the germline V gene. CDR3 size: 16 residues. Prepared libraries of TCR beta cDNA carried unique molecular identifiers. The authors obtained about 520,000 cDNA molecules from roughly 1 to 10 million T cells. Using its own MiXCR run on the PCR reads, TCRdb lists one record per CDR3 protein. This sample has approximately 660,000 distinct CDR3 sequences, with 55% to 60% found just once. This sequence originates from a girl aged 2 to 9 with multiple sclerosis. The genes are TRBV6-5 and TRBJ2-1, with D uncertain. Sequenced input: blood. This CDR3 reads CASSYMTVPSYNEQFF. CDR3 sequence (DNA): TGTGCCAGCAGTTATATGACGGTTCCTTCCTACAATGAGCAGTTCTTC.